This T cell receptor beta chain appears in the sequencing data of a study of T cell responses to AZD1222 COVID-19 vaccine. Study-wide results and caveats: The CD4 TCRs associated with vaccination extended across spike and predominated at 160-218 and 743-854.

Germline V CDR1 and CDR2: SGDLS, YYNGEE. V shed 2 bases and J 4 bases; nucleotides not matched to a gene: 7. The CDR3 is 16 amino acids. Concerning this clone: Antigen unknown.

Generated by immunoSEQ multiplex PCR, the TCRdb table keeps only in-frame clones and is missing some. In the table there are about 120,000 clones, 91% of which are singletons. The starting material was peripheral blood, obtained on day 0 of AZD1222 vaccination. V gene TRBV9 combines with J gene TRBJ2-2; 8 nucleotides agree with TRBD2. This clonotype was obtained from an adult in good health. The CDR3: CASSVSAGVTTGELFF. The DNA for the CDR3 is TGTGCCAGCAGCGTTTCAGCGGGGGTGACCACCGGGGAGCTGTTTTTT. The variable domain in full, with the rest retrieved from reference TRBV9 and TRBJ2-2, is DSGVTQTPKHLITATGQRVTLRCSPRSGDLSVYWYQQSLDQGLQFLIQYYNGEERAKGNILERFSAQQFPDLHSELNLSSLELGDSALYFCASSVSAGVTTGELFFGEGSRLTVL.